This TCR beta chain was obtained from a study of T cell clones after liver transplantation (dated by TCRdb to about 2019). For the study in its entirety: The samples were obtained from ITN030ST, a randomized trial that attempted immunosuppression withdrawal within 2 years after liver transplantation. A cohort of 8 liver transplant recipients was studied, of whom 3 were classified as tolerant and 5 as non-tolerant. Tolerance was defined as complete withdrawal of immunosuppression for at least one year without a rise in liver enzymes beyond twice the upper limit of normal. No induction therapy was given to the subjects, and standard immunosuppression was administered until randomization at 12-24 months post-transplant. After a pre-transplant mixed lymphocyte reaction, TCRbeta sequencing was used to pinpoint donor-reactive T cell clones, which were subsequently tracked in post-transplant blood. Three of the eight recipients were HCV-positive; the others were transplanted for non-autoimmune, non-viral indications. Blood samples were collected pre-transplant, pre-randomization before withdrawal, and post-randomization after either complete withdrawal or failed withdrawal. As an antigen-independent comparator for the donor-reactive sequences, third party-reactive TCRbeta sequences from pre-transplant MLRs were identified as well.

The time point label on this specimen signifies: pre-transplant. Thawed unstimulated PBMCs were stained for CD3, CD4 and CD8 and FACS-sorted into CD3+CD4+ and CD3+CD8+ populations. Randomization to immunosuppression withdrawal applied to every one of the 8 studied subjects. Genomic DNA was isolated with the Qiagen DNeasy Blood and Tissue Kit. Overall study results and their limits: Circulating donor-reactive CD4 TCRbeta sequences fell significantly post-transplant in most of the 8 subjects, irrespective of tolerance or HCV status. When repertoire turnover was accounted for, significantly reduced detection of donor-reactive sequences was found in 7 of 8 subjects for CD4 and in 8 of 8 subjects for CD8. The conclusions were considered preliminary, being limited by small, heterogeneous patient numbers and non-standardized post-transplant time points. Donor-reactive sequences declined more than third party-reactive ones, suggesting partial antigen-specific deletion unrelated to withdrawal success. Low numbers of available donor cells limited the measurable donor-reactive repertoire in a couple of subjects. Because no allograft tissue specimens were available, donor-reactive T cells may have migrated into the graft instead of being deleted.

This clone has more than one count but fewer than ten. Its recognized antigen is unknown. Base qualities were left out, and no much larger clone turns up one base away. CDR1 and CDR2 are read off the germline V gene (reference sequence) as SGHNT and YYREEE. Here V drops 0 bases and J drops 1 base, and the junction holds 4 bases not matched to any gene. Spanning cysteine to phenylalanine, the CDR3 consists of 15 amino acids. Only the CDR3 DNA stays, 45 bases, in frame from base 1. Frozen genomic DNA underwent high-throughput TCRbeta CDR3 sequencing by immunoSEQ, including PCR amplification, mapping, bias correction and internal controls. The original methods were these. Only productive rearrangements were retained, and each unique TCRbeta sequence was defined by its CDR3 nucleotide sequence together with its V and J gene. A sequence counted as donor-reactive only if the sequence showed at least 5-fold expansion in CFSE-low cells compared with unstimulated pre-transplant cells and had a frequency of at least 0.01%. Minimum frequency thresholds were set for each subject based on the unstimulated sample with the lowest template count, ensuring at least 90% detection power. Jensen-Shannon divergence between the top 1000 TCRbeta sequences after and before transplant was used to measure repertoire turnover. Changes in detection of donor-reactive sequences were assessed with two-sided Fisher's exact tests. The immuneACCESS repertoire file appears here via TCRdb, limited to in-frame rearrangements. These files lack a portion of the clones; in checked studies, under half of the deficit traces to unresolved V genes, and the cause of the others is not known. V, J and clone size are taken as reported in that table, and D and trimming were inferred from the DNA itself. Present in this sample are 85,000 to 130,000 clones, 82% of which were seen just once. The ten largest clonotypes hold around 0.97% of the sample.

This receptor was obtained from a human donor who received a liver transplant. In this chain, TRBV5-4 is recombined with TRBJ2-7, and TRBD1 aligns with 7 junction nucleotides. The input for sequencing was CD4+ T cells from blood, taken before liver transplant. The nucleotide sequence is given as TGTGCCAGCAGCTTGGGGGCAGGGGGTTCCTACGAGCAGTACTTC. Protein translation: CASSLGAGGSYEQYF. The full variable domain, completed from the reference TRBV5-4 and TRBJ2-7 proteins outside the CDR3, reads ETGVTQSPTHLIKTRGQQVTLRCSSQSGHNTVSWYQQALGQGPQFIFQYYREEENGRGNFPPRFSGLQFPNYSSELNVNALELDDSALYLCASSLGAGGSYEQYFGPGTRLTVT.